This T cell receptor (beta chain) was identified in a study of T cell repertoires in cytomegalovirus infection. V was clipped by 5 bases and J by 7 bases, with 8 bases between them. CDR3 length: 11 residues. The germline gives CDR1 SGHTA, CDR2 FQGTGA. TCRdb re-derived calls from the reads in MiXCR, one entry per CDR3 protein. Among approximately 250,000 distinct CDR3 sequences, about 12% were seen once, and the ten largest hold 1.5% to 2%. This clonotype was counted at least ten times. This TCR came from a human donor in good health (CMV status not recorded). Some clones in this sample may be carry-over from other donors' samples. The rearrangement links TRBV7-3 to TRBJ1-2; D ambiguous. The sample consisted of PBMCs. CDR3 nucleotides: TGTGCCAGCAGCCTGTCCACTGGCTACACCTTC. This codes for CASSLSTGYTF.